This TCR beta chain was recovered during a study of regulatory T cells in long-lasting Graves disease. Study-wide results and limits: TRBV28, TRBJ1-2 and TRBJ2-5 were favored in persistent disease.

In its sample, this clonotype was seen a few times. Antigen specificity is unknown. Relying on iRepertoire HTBI primers and Arm-PCR of CDR3 regions, the team built TCR beta libraries. TCRdb re-analysed the multiplex PCR reads in MiXCR, keeping a single row per CDR3 protein. The sample yields 430,000 or so distinct CDR3 sequences, over 20% seen once. J was trimmed by 9 bases and V by 6 bases; bases with no gene match: 8. CDR3 length: 13 amino acids. Germline V lookup: CDR1 SEHNR, CDR2 FQNEAQ (reference sequence). Time point here: persistent/refractory GD, antithyroid drugs over 5 years with positive TRAb. Isolated PBMC RNA provided the starting material for the TCR library.

The sequences come from peripheral blood mononuclear cells (PBMCs), collected when the disease was refractory, from a patient treated with antithyroid drugs. V is TRBV7-9 and J is TRBJ2-1, with 7 bases aligning to TRBD2. The origin of this receptor is a female donor with Graves disease. CDR3 DNA: TGTGCCAGCAGAGGGGCGGGAGACACTGAGCAGTTCTTC. Amino acid sequence: CASRGAGDTEQFF. Drawing the rest from reference TRBV7-9 and TRBJ2-1, the complete variable domain is DTGVSQNPRHKITKRGQNVTFRCDPISEHNRLYWYRQTLGQGPEFLTYFQNEAQLEKSRLLSDRFSAERPKGSFSTLEIQRTEQGDSAMYLCASRGAGDTEQFFGPGTRLTVL.